A single sample gave rise to the 18 T cell receptor beta chains below, sequenced in a study of CD8 T cells in Susac syndrome. RNA was extracted with the RNeasy kit, and a quantity of roughly 0.45 to 1 ug was reverse transcribed using random hexamers. Via MiXCR, TCRdb re-called the immunoSEQ multiplex PCR reads, giving one row per CDR3 protein. The data hold 150,000 to 200,000 distinct CDR3 sequences, with approximately 95% observed a single time. Material: CD4+ T cells from PBMCs. The receptors here all came from a human donor in good health.

The chain carries TRBV6-2 or TRBV6-3 and TRBJ1-3; D uncertain. The CDR3 totals 14 residues. The germline gives CDR1 MNHEY, CDR2 SVGEGT. V gave up 11 bases and J gave up 0 bases, with 14 bases separating them. The CDR3 sequence is CAASSADSGNTIYF. CDR3 DNA: TGTGCCGCCTCATCCGCAGACTCTGGAAACACCATATATTTT.

This chain connects TRBV29-1 to TRBJ2-1; no firm D call. The CDR3 covers 15 residues. Germline lookup yields CDR1 SQVTM and CDR2 ANQGSEA. V lost 5 bases, J lost 0 bases, and 14 bases lay in between. CDR3 loop: CSVLGPEGSYNEQFF. The CDR3 coding sequence is TGCAGCGTTTTAGGCCCGGAAGGCTCCTACAATGAGCAGTTCTTC.

The chain is built from TRBV7-2 and TRBJ2-1; 7 nucleotides line up with TRBD2. The CDR3 extends over 12 amino acids. V shed 6 bases, J shed 10 bases, and the junction held 6 bases outside the gene matches. Germline V CDR1 and CDR2: SGHTA, FQGNSA. The CDR3 coding sequence is TGTGCCAGCAGTAAGCGGGGATACGAGCAGTTCTTC. As protein: CASSKRGYEQFF. The variable domain in full, completed from reference TRBV7-2 and TRBJ2-1, reads GAGVSQSPSNKVTEKGKDVELRCDPISGHTALYWYRQSLGQGLEFLIYFQGNSAPDKSGLPSDRFSAERTGGSVSTLTIQRTQQEDSAVYLCASSKRGYEQFFGPGTRLTVL.

This chain connects TRBV11-2 to TRBJ2-2; D possibly corresponds to TRBD1 (5 bases). Trimming cost V 5 bases and J 7 bases, with 14 bases left between them. CDR1 SGHAT and CDR2 FQNNGV come from the germline V gene. The CDR3 runs to 14 residues. The CDR3 region is CASSPARGIGELFF. For the CDR3, the DNA is TGTGCCAGCAGCCCCGCTAGGGGAATCGGGGAGCTGTTTTTT.

This sequence joins TRBV5-1 and TRBJ1-2; D call uncertain. Trimming cost V 0 bases and J 4 bases, with 16 bases left between them. This CDR3 comprises 16 residues. Per germline, CDR1 SGHRS and CDR2 YFSETQ. The CDR3 loop reads CASSLGTTLAGYGYTF. The CDR3 nucleotides are TGCGCCAGCAGCTTGGGTACCACCCTGGCAGGCTATGGCTACACCTTC.

The chain recombines TRBV4-1 with TRBJ1-4; 7 bases fit TRBD1. V lost 0 bases, J lost 0 bases, and 7 bases stayed unmatched. This CDR3 comprises 18 residues. Per the germline V gene, CDR1 is MGHRA and CDR2 is YSYEKL. CDR3 sequence reads: CASSQEPTGVPTNEKLFF. The CDR3 DNA is TGCGCCAGCAGCCAAGAACCTACAGGGGTTCCAACTAATGAAAAACTGTTTTTT.

J is TRBJ2-6 and V is TRBV19, with D perhaps TRBD1 (6 bases). This CDR3 is built from 15 residues. Trimming pared 4 bases from V and 2 bases from J, leaving 9 bases between. In germline, CDR1 is LNHDA, CDR2 SQIVND (reference sequence). The CDR3 nucleotides read TGTGCCAGTAGTACTACAGGGCCTGGGGCCAACGTCCTGACTTTC. It translates to CASSTTGPGANVLTF.

V and J are TRBV20-1 and TRBJ1-6, with a tentative D call TRBD1 (5 bases). V was shortened by 4 bases and J by 10 bases, with 11 bases between the two germline ends. This CDR3 comprises 12 residues. The V gene's germline CDR1 is DFQATT and CDR2 SNEGSKA (reference sequence). The CDR3 region is CSATTGGSPLHF. As DNA, the CDR3 is TGCAGTGCTACTACAGGAGGATCACCCCTCCACTTT.

This chain uses TRBV12-3 or TRBV12-4 with TRBJ2-3, with D uncertain. The CDR3 runs 12 residues. Trimming took off 7 bases at V and 0 bases at J, with 5 bases between the two ends. The CDR3 region is CASTASTDTQYF. CDR3 bases: TGTGCCAGCACCGCTAGCACAGATACGCAGTATTTT.

This clonotype came up once. The chain is built from TRBV3-1 and TRBJ1-5, with TRBD1 as a possible D gene (6 bases). The V gene lost 3 bases and the J gene lost 9 bases, with 18 bases spanning the gap. The CDR3 spans 15 residues. The germline CDR1 and CDR2 sequences are LGHDT and YNNKEL (reference sequence). In DNA form, the CDR3 reads TGTGCCAGCAGCCATGGAAAGGGGGGGATGATGCCCCAGCATTTT. Encoded protein: CASSHGKGGMMPQHF. Variable domain in full (rest from reference TRBV3-1 and TRBJ1-5): DTAVSQTPKYLVTQMGNDKSIKCEQNLGHDTMYWYKQDSKKFLKIMFSYNNKELIINETVPNRFSPKSPDKAHLNLHINSLELGDSAVYFCASSHGKGGMMPQHFGDGTRLSIL.

The chain combines TRBV29-1 with TRBJ2-2; D perhaps matches TRBD2 (5 bases). CDR1 and CDR2 (germline): SQVTM, ANQGSEA. The ends were cut back, 4 bases at V and 5 bases at J, with 17 bases in the middle. The CDR3 consists of 15 residues. CDR3 loop: CSVGVAGKWTGELFF. The DNA of the CDR3 is TGCAGCGTTGGGGTGGCGGGCAAATGGACCGGGGAGCTGTTTTTT.

As to this clonotype: The DNA is omitted, as the CDR3 cannot be located on it reliably, and the CDR3 follows TCRdb's listing. The gene calls are TRBV21-1 and TRBJ2-2; TRBD1 is the table's D call and was not checked against the DNA. TRBV21-1 is listed as a pseudogene. The CDR3 adds up to 16 amino acids, both ends counted. The CDR3 loop reads CASSGRTDETPGSCFF.

V usage is TRBV3-1 and J usage is TRBJ2-6; D possibly corresponds to TRBD1 (5 bases). The CDR3 loop spans 16 amino acids. Germline CDR1 is LGHDT and CDR2 is YNNKEL (reference sequence). The V and J ends lost 4 bases and 0 bases respectively, with 10 bases between them. The CDR3 loop is CASSLRQSSGANVLTF. The DNA of the CDR3 is TGTGCCAGCAGCCTAAGACAGTCCTCTGGGGCCAACGTCCTGACTTTC.

This sequence joins TRBV29-1 and TRBJ1-1; D is unclear. The CDR3 runs 15 residues. The germline V and J ends were trimmed by 4 bases and 4 bases, with 19 bases remaining between them. CDR1 SQVTM and CDR2 ANQGSEA come from the germline V gene. In DNA form, the CDR3 reads TGCAGCGTTGGCCCGAGGTGGAGGCGCCCCACTGAAGCTTTCTTT. Its protein is CSVGPRWRRPTEAFF.

The chain combines TRBV10-3 with TRBJ2-3; D perhaps matches TRBD1 (6 bases). The CDR3 consists of 15 residues. V lost 7 bases and J lost 5, with 19 bases in between. CDR1 is ENHRY and CDR2 is SYGVKD in the germline V gene. CDR3 in amino acids: CAITRGPTERDTQYF. DNA of the CDR3: TGTGCCATCACCAGGGGCCCCACTGAAAGAGATACGCAGTATTTT.

This chain uses TRBV5-1 with TRBJ2-5; 10 bases align to TRBD2. The CDR3 extends over 15 amino acids. V trimming: 8 bases; J trimming: 1 base; junction bases outside the gene matches: 8. CDR1 and CDR2 (germline): SGHRS, YFSETQ. CDR3 sequence: CASKLAGATQETQYF. The CDR3 nucleotides read TGCGCCAGTAAGCTAGCGGGGGCCACCCAAGAGACCCAGTACTTC.

V gene TRBV5-4 combines with J gene TRBJ2-6; 7 nucleotides line up with TRBD2. CDR1 and CDR2 from the germline V gene are SGHNT and YYREEE (reference sequence). CDR3 length: 17 residues. J was trimmed by 1 base and V by 4 bases; bases with no gene match: 8. CDR3: CASSPREGISGANVLTF. The DNA of the CDR3 is TGTGCCAGCAGCCCGAGGGAGGGGATATCTGGGGCCAACGTCCTGACTTTC.

This sequence joins TRBV4-2 and TRBJ1-5; D unclear. CDR3 length equals 15 residues. V gave up 0 bases and J gave up 6 bases, with 12 bases separating them. Germline CDR1 is LGHNA and CDR2 is YNFKEQ. The CDR3 sequence is CASSQDIAYGQPQHF. CDR3 DNA sequence: TGTGCCAGCAGCCAAGACATAGCCTACGGTCAGCCCCAGCATTTT.